This T cell receptor (beta chain) stems from a study of CD8 T cells in Susac syndrome. With random hexamers, about 0.5 to 1 ug RNA was reverse transcribed. TCRdb fed the immunoSEQ multiplex PCR reads into MiXCR, producing one record per CDR3 protein. This table holds some 300,000 distinct CDR3 sequences, 80% to 90% found once. Germline CDR1 reads SEHNR; CDR2 reads FQNEAQ (reference sequence). There are 12 residues in the CDR3. TCR beta sequences were obtained from blood CD8+ and CD4+ T cells. Negative isolation was applied to CD8+ and CD4+ T cells, and FACS enrichment was applied to TEMRA cells. In this sample, this clonotype turned up a few times. The junction and the germline gene differ at one end; a read error may be behind it.

Sequencing input: CD8+ T cells from PBMCs. The chain uses TRBV7-9 and TRBJ2-4; TRBD1 is a possible D gene (6 bases). This sequence originates from a human donor with multiple sclerosis. The CDR3 sequence is CASSLGGNIQYF. CDR3 in DNA: TGTGCCAGCAGTTTAGGGGGAAACATTCAGTACTTC.